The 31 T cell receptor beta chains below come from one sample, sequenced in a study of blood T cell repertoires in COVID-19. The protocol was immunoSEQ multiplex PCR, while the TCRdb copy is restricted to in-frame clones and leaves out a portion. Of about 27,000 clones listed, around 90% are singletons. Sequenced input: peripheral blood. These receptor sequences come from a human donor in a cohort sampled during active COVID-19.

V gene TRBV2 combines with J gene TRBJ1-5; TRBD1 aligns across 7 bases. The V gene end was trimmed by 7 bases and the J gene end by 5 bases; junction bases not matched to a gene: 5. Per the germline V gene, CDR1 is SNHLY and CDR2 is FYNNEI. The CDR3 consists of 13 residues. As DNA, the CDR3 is TGTGCCAGCAAACCAGGGGGTGATCAGCCCCAGCATTTT. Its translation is CASKPGGDQPQHF.

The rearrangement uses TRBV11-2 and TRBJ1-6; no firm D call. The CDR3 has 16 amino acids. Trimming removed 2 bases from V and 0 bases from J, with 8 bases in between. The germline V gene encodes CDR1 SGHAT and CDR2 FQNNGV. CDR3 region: CASSLQWSSYNSPLHF. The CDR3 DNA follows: TGTGCCAGCAGCTTACAGTGGAGCTCCTATAATTCACCCCTCCACTTT.

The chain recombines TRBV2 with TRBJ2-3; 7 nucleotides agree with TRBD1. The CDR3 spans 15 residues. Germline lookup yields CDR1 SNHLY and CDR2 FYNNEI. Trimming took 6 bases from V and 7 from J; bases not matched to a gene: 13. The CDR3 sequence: CASSLLQGPGNTQYF. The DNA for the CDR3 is TGTGCCAGCAGCTTACTACAGGGGCCCGGGAATACGCAGTATTTT.

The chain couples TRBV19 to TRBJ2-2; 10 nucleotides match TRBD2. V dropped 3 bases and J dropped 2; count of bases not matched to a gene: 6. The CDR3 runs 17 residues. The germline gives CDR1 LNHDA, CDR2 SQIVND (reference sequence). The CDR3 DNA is TGTGCCAGTAGTATCCAACTAGCGGGGTTAAACACCGGGGAGCTGTTTTTT. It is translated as CASSIQLAGLNTGELFF.

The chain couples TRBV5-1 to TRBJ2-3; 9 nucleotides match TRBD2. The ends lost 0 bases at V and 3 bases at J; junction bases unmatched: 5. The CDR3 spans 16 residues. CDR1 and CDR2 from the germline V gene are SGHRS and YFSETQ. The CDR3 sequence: CASSLDTSGPTDTQYF. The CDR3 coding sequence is TGCGCCAGCAGCTTGGACACTAGCGGGCCGACAGATACGCAGTATTTT.

CDR3 nucleotide sequence: TGTGCCAGCAGCCCAGGGTCCCACAACTATGGCTACACCTTC. Its translation: CASSPGSHNYGYTF. The V and J genes are TRBV6-5 and TRBJ1-2; TRBD1 might be the D (5 bases). The V end lost 6 bases, the J end lost 2 bases, and 13 bases lay between the germline ends. CDR3 length: 14 amino acids. Germline-derived CDR1 and CDR2 are MNHEY and SVGAGI.

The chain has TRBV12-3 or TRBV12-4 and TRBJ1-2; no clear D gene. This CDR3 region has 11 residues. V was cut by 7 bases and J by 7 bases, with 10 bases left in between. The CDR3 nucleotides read TGTGCCAGCACCAAGGAGGGTGGCTACACCTTC. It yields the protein CASTKEGGYTF.

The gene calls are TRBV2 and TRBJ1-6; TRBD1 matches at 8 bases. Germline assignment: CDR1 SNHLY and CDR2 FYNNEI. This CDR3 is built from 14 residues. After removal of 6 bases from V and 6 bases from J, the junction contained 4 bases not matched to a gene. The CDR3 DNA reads TGTGCCAGCAGCCCGGGACAGGTTAATTCACCCCTCCACTTT. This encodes CASSPGQVNSPLHF.

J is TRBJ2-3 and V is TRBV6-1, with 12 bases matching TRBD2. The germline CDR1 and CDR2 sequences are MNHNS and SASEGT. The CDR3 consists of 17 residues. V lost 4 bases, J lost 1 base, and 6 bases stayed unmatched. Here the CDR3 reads CASSAIRLAGGTDTQYF. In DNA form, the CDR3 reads TGTGCCAGCAGTGCGATTAGACTAGCGGGGGGCACAGATACGCAGTATTTT.

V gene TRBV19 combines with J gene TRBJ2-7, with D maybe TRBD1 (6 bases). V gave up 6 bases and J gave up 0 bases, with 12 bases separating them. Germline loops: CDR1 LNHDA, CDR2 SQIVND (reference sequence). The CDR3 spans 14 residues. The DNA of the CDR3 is TGTGCCAGTAGAGACAGGACAAACTCCTACGAGCAGTACTTC. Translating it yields CASRDRTNSYEQYF. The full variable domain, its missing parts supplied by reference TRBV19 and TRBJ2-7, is DGGITQSPKYLFRKEGQNVTLSCEQNLNHDAMYWYRQDPGQGLRLIYYSQIVNDFQKGDIAEGYSVSREKKESFPLTVTSAQKNPTAFYLCASRDRTNSYEQYFGPGTRLTVT.

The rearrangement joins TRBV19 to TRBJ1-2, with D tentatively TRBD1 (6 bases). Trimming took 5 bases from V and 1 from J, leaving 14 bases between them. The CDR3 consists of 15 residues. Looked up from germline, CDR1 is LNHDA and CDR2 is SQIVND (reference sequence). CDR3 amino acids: CASSSIGQSNYGYTF. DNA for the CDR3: TGTGCCAGTAGTTCCATCGGACAGAGTAACTATGGCTACACCTTC.

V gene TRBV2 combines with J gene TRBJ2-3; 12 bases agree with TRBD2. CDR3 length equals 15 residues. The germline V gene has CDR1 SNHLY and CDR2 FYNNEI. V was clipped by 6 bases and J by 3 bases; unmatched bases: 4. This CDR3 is CASRVGLAGTDTQYF. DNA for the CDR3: TGTGCCAGCAGGGTTGGACTAGCGGGAACAGATACGCAGTATTTT.

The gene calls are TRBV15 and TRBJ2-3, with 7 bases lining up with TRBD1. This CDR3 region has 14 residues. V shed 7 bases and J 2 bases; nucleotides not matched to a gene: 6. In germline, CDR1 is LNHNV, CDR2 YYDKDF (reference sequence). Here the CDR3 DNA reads TGTGCCACCACGCCAGGGGGAAACACAGATACGCAGTATTTT. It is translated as CATTPGGNTDTQYF.

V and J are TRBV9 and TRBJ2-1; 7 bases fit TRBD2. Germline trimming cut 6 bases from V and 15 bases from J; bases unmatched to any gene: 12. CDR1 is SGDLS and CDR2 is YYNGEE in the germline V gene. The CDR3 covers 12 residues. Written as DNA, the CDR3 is TGTGCCAGCAATAATTTCGGGGAGGGACTGTTCTTC. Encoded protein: CASNNFGEGLFF.

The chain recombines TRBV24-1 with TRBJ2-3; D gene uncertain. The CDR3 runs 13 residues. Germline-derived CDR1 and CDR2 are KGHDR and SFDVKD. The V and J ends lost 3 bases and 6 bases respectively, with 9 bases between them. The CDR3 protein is CATSDPDLDTQYF. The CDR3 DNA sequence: TGTGCCACCAGTGATCCCGACTTGGATACGCAGTATTTT.

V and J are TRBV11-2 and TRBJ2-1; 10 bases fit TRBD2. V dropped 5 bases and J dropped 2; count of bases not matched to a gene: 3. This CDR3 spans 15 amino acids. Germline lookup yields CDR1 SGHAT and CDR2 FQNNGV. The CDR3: CASSKTSGAYNEQFF. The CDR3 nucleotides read TGTGCCAGCAGCAAAACTAGCGGGGCCTACAATGAGCAGTTCTTC.

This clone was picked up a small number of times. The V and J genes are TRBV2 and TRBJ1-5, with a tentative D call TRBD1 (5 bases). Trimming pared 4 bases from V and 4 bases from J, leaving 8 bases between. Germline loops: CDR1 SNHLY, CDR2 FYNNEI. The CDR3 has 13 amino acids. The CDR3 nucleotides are TGTGCCAGCAGTGGGGCAGGGAATCAGCCCCAGCATTTT. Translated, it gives CASSGAGNQPQHF.

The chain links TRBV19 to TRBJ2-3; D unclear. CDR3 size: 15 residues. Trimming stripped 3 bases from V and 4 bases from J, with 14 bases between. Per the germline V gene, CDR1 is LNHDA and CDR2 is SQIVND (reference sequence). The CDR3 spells CASSMVRNPPDTQYF. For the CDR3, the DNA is TGTGCCAGTAGTATGGTGCGAAACCCGCCAGATACGCAGTATTTT.

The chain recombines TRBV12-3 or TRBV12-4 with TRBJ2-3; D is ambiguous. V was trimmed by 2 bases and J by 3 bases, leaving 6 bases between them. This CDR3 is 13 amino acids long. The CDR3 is CASSLYGTDTQYF. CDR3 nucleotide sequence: TGTGCCAGCAGTTTATACGGGACAGATACGCAGTATTTT.

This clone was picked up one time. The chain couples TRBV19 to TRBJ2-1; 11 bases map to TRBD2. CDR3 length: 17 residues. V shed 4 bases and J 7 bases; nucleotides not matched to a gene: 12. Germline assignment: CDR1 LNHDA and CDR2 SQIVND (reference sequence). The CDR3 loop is CASSNDRGLAGGNEQFF. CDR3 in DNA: TGTGCCAGTAGTAATGATCGAGGACTAGCGGGTGGAAATGAGCAGTTCTTC.

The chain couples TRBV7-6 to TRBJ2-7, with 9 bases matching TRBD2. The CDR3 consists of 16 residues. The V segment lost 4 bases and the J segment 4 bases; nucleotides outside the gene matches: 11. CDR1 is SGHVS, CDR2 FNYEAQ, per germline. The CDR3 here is CASSSGVAGDGYEQYF. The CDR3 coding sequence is TGTGCCAGCAGCTCCGGGGTAGCGGGAGACGGTTACGAGCAGTACTTC.

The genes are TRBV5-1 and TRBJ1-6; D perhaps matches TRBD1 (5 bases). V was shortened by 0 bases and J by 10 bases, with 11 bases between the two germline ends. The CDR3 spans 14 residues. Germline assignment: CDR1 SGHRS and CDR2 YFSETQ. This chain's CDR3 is CASSLVAGRSPLHF. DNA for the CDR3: TGCGCCAGCAGCTTGGTCGCAGGGCGCTCACCCCTCCACTTT.

The DNA of the CDR3 is TGTGCCAGCGGCGAGCAGGGCCCAGGTGAGCAGTTCTTC. Translation gives CASGEQGPGEQFF. The chain is built from TRBV2 and TRBJ2-1; a weak D match, TRBD1 (5 bases). This CDR3 is built from 13 residues. Germline V CDR1 and CDR2: SNHLY, FYNNEI. The V and J ends lost 8 bases and 9 bases respectively, with 17 bases between them.

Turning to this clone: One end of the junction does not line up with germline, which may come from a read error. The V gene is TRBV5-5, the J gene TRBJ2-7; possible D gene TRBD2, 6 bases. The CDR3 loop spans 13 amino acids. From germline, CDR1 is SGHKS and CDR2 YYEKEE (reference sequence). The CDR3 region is CANSWGGLYEQYF. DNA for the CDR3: TGTGCCAACAGCTGGGGAGGACTTTACGAGCAGTACTTC.

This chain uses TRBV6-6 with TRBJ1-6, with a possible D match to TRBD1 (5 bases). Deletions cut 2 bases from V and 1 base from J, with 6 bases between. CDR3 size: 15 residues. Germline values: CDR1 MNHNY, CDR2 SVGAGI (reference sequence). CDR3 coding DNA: TGTGCCAGCAGTTACAAGGGGTCCTATAATTCACCCCTCCACTTT. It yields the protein CASSYKGSYNSPLHF.

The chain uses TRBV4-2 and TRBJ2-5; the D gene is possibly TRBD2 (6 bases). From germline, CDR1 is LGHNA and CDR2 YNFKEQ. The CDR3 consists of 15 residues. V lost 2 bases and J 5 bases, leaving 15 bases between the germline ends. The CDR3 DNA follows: TGTGCCAGCAGCCAACAGCCGGGAGCTCAGGAGACCCAGTACTTC. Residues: CASSQQPGAQETQYF.

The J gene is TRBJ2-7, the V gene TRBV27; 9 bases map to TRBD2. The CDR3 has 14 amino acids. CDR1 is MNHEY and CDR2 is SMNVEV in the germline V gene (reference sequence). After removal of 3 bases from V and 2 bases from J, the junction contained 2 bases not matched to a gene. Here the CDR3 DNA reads TGTGCCAGCAGTTTGCTAGCGGGGACCTACGAGCAGTACTTC. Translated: CASSLLAGTYEQYF.

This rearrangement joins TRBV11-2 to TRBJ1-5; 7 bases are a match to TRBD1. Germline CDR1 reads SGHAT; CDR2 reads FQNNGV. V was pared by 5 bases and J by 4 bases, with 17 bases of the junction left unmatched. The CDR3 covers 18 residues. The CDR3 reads CASSPFHPPSGQNQPQHF. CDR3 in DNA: TGTGCCAGCAGCCCCTTCCATCCCCCCTCGGGACAGAATCAGCCCCAGCATTTT. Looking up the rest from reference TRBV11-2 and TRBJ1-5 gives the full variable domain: EAGVAQSPRYKIIEKRQSVAFWCNPISGHATLYWYQQILGQGPKLLIQFQNNGVVDDSQLPKDRFSAERLKGVDSTLKIQPAKLEDSAVYLCASSPFHPPSGQNQPQHFGDGTRLSIL.

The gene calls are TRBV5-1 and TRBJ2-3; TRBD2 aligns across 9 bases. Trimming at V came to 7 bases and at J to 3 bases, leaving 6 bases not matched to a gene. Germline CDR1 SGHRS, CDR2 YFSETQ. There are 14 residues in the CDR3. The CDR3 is CASGAGGPTDTQYF. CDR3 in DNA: TGCGCCAGCGGGGCGGGGGGGCCAACAGATACGCAGTATTTT.

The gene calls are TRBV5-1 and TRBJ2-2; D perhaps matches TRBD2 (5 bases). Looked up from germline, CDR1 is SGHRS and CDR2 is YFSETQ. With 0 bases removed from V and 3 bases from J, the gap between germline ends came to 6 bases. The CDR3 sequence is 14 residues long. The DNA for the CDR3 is TGCGCCAGCAGCTTGGCGGGGTACACCGGGGAGCTGTTTTTT. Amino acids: CASSLAGYTGELFF.

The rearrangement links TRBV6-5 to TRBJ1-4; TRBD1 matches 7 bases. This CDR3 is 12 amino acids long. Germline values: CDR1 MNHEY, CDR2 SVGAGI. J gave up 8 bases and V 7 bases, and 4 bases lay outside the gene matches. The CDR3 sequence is CASTLTGEKLFF. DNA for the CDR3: TGTGCCAGCACTTTGACAGGGGAAAAACTGTTTTTT.